The rows below give T cell receptor beta chains drawn from one sample of a study of cytomegalovirus exposure and HLA in healthy donors. The method was immunoSEQ multiplex PCR; TCRdb's version includes in-frame clones alone and lacks a portion of them. The data hold around 130,000 clones, with around 65% observed a single time. The sequencing input was PBMCs. These receptors were obtained from a male donor in good health and CMV-seronegative. CDR3s include the opening cysteine and the closing phenylalanine or tryptophan. A D gene is named only where the DNA matches it firmly. Not all rows give a size; the values are once, few, many and, for expanded clones, a class.

clone size	CDR3 length	D gene	V gene	J gene	CDR3 DNA	CDR3 protein
NA	12	NA	TRBV29-1	TRBJ2-4	TGCAGCGTTGTGAGGCAGGGTGGCATTCAGTACTTC	CSVVRQGGIQYF
NA	14	TRBD2	TRBV5-1	TRBJ2-7	TGCGCCACCTCGACTAGCGGGCTCCCCTACGAGCAGTACTTC	CATSTSGLPYEQYF
NA	17	NA	TRBV10-3	TRBJ2-7	TGTGCCATCAGTGAGACGAGACAGTCCCGATCGGCCTACGAGCAGTACTTC	CAISETRQSRSAYEQYF
NA	15	NA	TRBV21-1	TRBJ2-5	TGTGCCAGCAGCAAAGATAGAAAGTACCAAGAGACCCAGTACTTC	CASSKDRKYQETQYF
NA	13	NA	TRBV10-3	TRBJ1-5	TGTGCCATCGCCCCGGAGATCAATCAGCCCCAGCATTTT	CAIAPEINQPQHF
few	11	NA	TRBV29-1	TRBJ2-7	TGCAGCGTTGCATACAGCTACGAGCAGTACTTC	CSVAYSYEQYF
NA	14	TRBD1	TRBV7-6	TRBJ2-7	TGTGCCAGCAGCTCCCGGGACAGGGCCTACGAGCAGTACTTC	CASSSRDRAYEQYF
NA	15	NA	TRBV5-6	TRBJ1-5	TGTGCCAGCAGCTTAGCCCAGGGAGGTTTCGGGCCCCAGCATTTT	CASSLAQGGFGPQHF
NA	18	TRBD1	TRBV4-1	TRBJ2-3	TGCGCCAGCAGCCATAGTGGATCTCCGGACAGGTATTCAGATACGCAGTATTTT	CASSHSGSPDRYSDTQYF
NA	14	NA	TRBV7-2	TRBJ1-1	TGTGCCAGCAGCTTGGGGACATTCCACACTGAAGCTTTCTTT	CASSLGTFHTEAFF
NA	13	NA	TRBV13	TRBJ1-5	TGTGCCAGCAGCTTAGGGCGGGACTCCCGCCAGCATTTT	CASSLGRDSRQHF
few	14	TRBD1	TRBV10-3	TRBJ1-1	TGTGCCATCAGGAGCAGGGGGGTTAGGGATGAAGCTTTCTTT	CAIRSRGVRDEAFF
NA	15	NA	TRBV27	TRBJ2-4	TGTGCCAGCAGTCCAAGTCTATCGACGGGAAACATTCAGTACTTC	CASSPSLSTGNIQYF
NA	17	NA	TRBV7-3	TRBJ2-3	TGTGCCAGCAGCCTCTCTGGGGCCACAGGGAGCACAGATACGCAGTATTTT	CASSLSGATGSTDTQYF
NA	13	TRBD1	TRBV30	TRBJ2-7	TGTGCCTGGGTTCGGGACAGTTCCTACGAGCAGTACTTC	CAWVRDSSYEQYF
NA	18	TRBD2	TRBV7-3	TRBJ2-3	TGTGCCAGCAGCCCGACGCCGACTAGCGGGGGGGCACCAGATACGCAGTATTTT	CASSPTPTSGGAPDTQYF
NA	15	NA	TRBV5-6	TRBJ1-1	TGTGCCAGCAGCCCCTGGGGCGGGATGAACACTGAAGCTTTCTTT	CASSPWGGMNTEAFF
NA	13	NA	TRBV5-1	TRBJ1-1	TGCGCCAGCAGCTTTCAGGGGCGGACTGAAGCTTTCTTT	CASSFQGRTEAFF
few	14	NA	TRBV23-1	TRBJ1-3	TGCGCCAGTTTGACAGGTTTCTCTGGAAACACCATATATTTT	CASLTGFSGNTIYF
few	16	TRBD1	TRBV30	TRBJ2-6	TGTGCCAAAGGGACAGGGGGCTCATCTGGGGCCAACGTCCTGACTTTC	CAKGTGGSSGANVLTF
NA	14	NA	TRBV2	TRBJ1-5	TGTGCCAGCAGTGAAAGGAGGGGTACTCAGCCCCAGCATTTT	CASSERRGTQPQHF
NA	13	NA	TRBV7-3	TRBJ2-7	TGTGCCAGCAGCCCTCCCGGGGGAAACGAGCAGTACTTC	CASSPPGGNEQYF
NA	17	TRBD1	TRBV5-1	TRBJ2-7	TGCGCCAGCAGCTTGTCGGTGACAGGGGATTTTTCCTACGAGCAGTACTTC	CASSLSVTGDFSYEQYF
NA	16	TRBD2	TRBV5-6	TRBJ2-3	TGTGCCAGCAGCTCCCCGACTAGCGGGGGTTCAGATACGCAGTATTTT	CASSSPTSGGSDTQYF
once	15	TRBD2	TRBV9	TRBJ2-5	TGTGCCAGCAGCGTCGAGCGGGGGCTGGGGGAGACCCAGTACTTC	CASSVERGLGETQYF
NA	15	TRBD2	TRBV5-1	TRBJ2-5	TGCGCCAGCAGCTTGGATCCAGCGGGGGGAGAGACCCAGTACTTC	CASSLDPAGGETQYF
NA	16	TRBD1	TRBV9	TRBJ2-1	TGTGCCAGCAGCGCCTGGACAGGGGAGGGTTGGAATGAGCAGTTCTTC	CASSAWTGEGWNEQFF
NA	15	NA	TRBV7-6	TRBJ1-2	TGTGCCAGCAGCCCGGGGGAGGGATTCTACTATGGCTACCCCTTC	CASSPGEGFYYGYPF
few	14	TRBD1	TRBV5-1	TRBJ1-1	TGCGCCAGCAGCTTGGCCCCCGGACAGGGAGAAGCTTTCTTT	CASSLAPGQGEAFF
few	16	NA	TRBV21-1	TRBJ1-3	TGTGCCAGACAAAACCCGGGACAGGACAGGGGAAACACCATATATTTT	CARQNPGQDRGNTIYF
NA	17	NA	TRBV5-4	TRBJ2-3	TGTGCCAGCAGCCCCCCCAAGGGGGGGGTTAGCACAGATACGCAGTATTTT	CASSPPKGGVSTDTQYF
NA	12	NA	TRBV7-9	TRBJ1-1	TGTGCCAGCAGCTCCCAGGGAATGGAAGCTTTCTTT	CASSSQGMEAFF
NA	16	NA	TRBV27	TRBJ2-7	TGTGCCAGCAGTCCATCATTGCCCCTAGCTTCCTACGAGCAGTACTTC	CASSPSLPLASYEQYF
NA	14	TRBD1	TRBV7-8	TRBJ1-2	TGTGCCAGCAGCTTAGATGGGACAGGGAATGGCTACACCTTC	CASSLDGTGNGYTF
NA	14	TRBD1	TRBV27	TRBJ2-7	TGTGCCAGCAGTCAAGGGGACAGGGTCAACGAGCAGTACTTC	CASSQGDRVNEQYF
NA	15	NA	TRBV7-3	TRBJ2-7	TGTGCCAGCAGCTTAGGTTATCAGGGGCCCTACGAGCAGTACTTC	CASSLGYQGPYEQYF
NA	15	TRBD1	TRBV2	TRBJ1-6	TGTGCCAGCAGTGCCGGACAGGGGGAAGTGACACCCCTCCACTTT	CASSAGQGEVTPLHF
NA	15	TRBD1	TRBV5-1	TRBJ2-2	TGCGCCAGCAGCTTGGAGACAGGGGGTACCGGGGAGCTGTTTTTT	CASSLETGGTGELFF
few	14	NA	TRBV11-2	TRBJ2-3	TGTGCCAGCAGCTCTAGCGTTAGCACAGATACGCAGTATTTT	CASSSSVSTDTQYF
NA	15	NA	TRBV5-4	TRBJ2-1	TGTGCCAGCAGCTTTTCACAGGACGTCGGCAATGAGCAGTTCTTC	CASSFSQDVGNEQFF
NA	19	TRBD1	TRBV27	TRBJ2-3	TGTGCCAGCAGTTTATTCTACCAATTACAGGGGACCCTAACAGATACGCAGTATTTT	CASSLFYQLQGTLTDTQYF
NA	14	NA	TRBV25-1	TRBJ2-2	TGTGCCAGCTCCCGGAGGGCGGGGACCGGGGAGCTGTTTTTT	CASSRRAGTGELFF
NA	15	TRBD1	TRBV7-2	TRBJ1-1	TGTGCCAGCAGCCAACAACAGGGGCTCGGCACTGAAGCTTTCTTT	CASSQQQGLGTEAFF
NA	15	NA	TRBV9	TRBJ2-5	TGTGCCAGCAGCGTTGCTAGAGGTGGTGGAGAGACCCAGTACTTC	CASSVARGGGETQYF
once	14	NA	TRBV4-3	TRBJ1-1	TGCGCCAGCAGCCAAAGTATAAGAGGGACTGAAGCTTTCTTT	CASSQSIRGTEAFF
NA	15	TRBD2	TRBV5-1	TRBJ2-3	TGCGCCAGCAGCGTAGCGGGGGGCTCCACAGATACGCAGTATTTT	CASSVAGGSTDTQYF
NA	12	NA	TRBV7-2	TRBJ1-2	TGTGCCAGCAGCTTGGACAGACAAGGCTACACCTTC	CASSLDRQGYTF
NA	15	NA	TRBV7-8	TRBJ2-7	TGTGCCAGCAGCTTAGGGGCAGGGGAAGCCTACGAGCAGTACTTC	CASSLGAGEAYEQYF
NA	16	NA	TRBV9	TRBJ1-3	TGTGCCAGCAGCGTAGCAAGCAGGGTGGGCTTGGACACCATATATTTT	CASSVASRVGLDTIYF
once	14	TRBD2	TRBV12-5	TRBJ2-2	TGTGCTAGTGCGCTAGCGGGGGGTTTCGGGGAGCTGTTTTTT	CASALAGGFGELFF
few	14	TRBD2	TRBV19	TRBJ2-7	TGTGCCAGTAGCCCGGGACTAGGGAGCTACGAGCAGTACTTC	CASSPGLGSYEQYF
NA	14	NA	TRBV28	TRBJ1-1	TGTGCCAGCAGTCCCAATGTGGCGAACACTGAAGCTTTCTTT	CASSPNVANTEAFF
NA	13	TRBD1	TRBV5-4	TRBJ1-2	TGTGCCAGCAGCCCCGAGACAGGGGGAGGCTACACCTTC	CASSPETGGGYTF
NA	13	TRBD2	TRBV28	TRBJ2-7	TGTGCCAGCAGGGGGGGGACGGTCGGTGAGCAGTACTTC	CASRGGTVGEQYF